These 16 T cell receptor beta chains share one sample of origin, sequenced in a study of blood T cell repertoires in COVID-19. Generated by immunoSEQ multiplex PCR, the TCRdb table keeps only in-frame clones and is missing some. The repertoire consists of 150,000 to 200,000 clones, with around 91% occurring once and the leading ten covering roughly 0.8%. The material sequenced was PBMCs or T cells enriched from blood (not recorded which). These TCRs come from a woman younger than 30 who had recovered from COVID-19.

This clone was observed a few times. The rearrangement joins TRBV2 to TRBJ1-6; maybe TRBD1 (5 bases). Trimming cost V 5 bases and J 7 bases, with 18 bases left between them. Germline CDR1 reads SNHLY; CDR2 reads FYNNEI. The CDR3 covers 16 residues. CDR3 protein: CASSPLSGGGNSPLHF. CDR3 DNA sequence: TGTGCCAGCAGTCCCCTGTCCGGGGGTGGGAATTCACCCCTCCACTTT.

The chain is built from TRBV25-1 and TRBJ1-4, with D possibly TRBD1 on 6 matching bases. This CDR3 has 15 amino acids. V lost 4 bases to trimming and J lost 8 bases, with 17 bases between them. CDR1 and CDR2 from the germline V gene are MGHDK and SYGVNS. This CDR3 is CASSANRVGKEKLFF. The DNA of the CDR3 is TGTGCCAGCAGTGCAAACAGGGTTGGGAAGGAAAAACTGTTTTTT.

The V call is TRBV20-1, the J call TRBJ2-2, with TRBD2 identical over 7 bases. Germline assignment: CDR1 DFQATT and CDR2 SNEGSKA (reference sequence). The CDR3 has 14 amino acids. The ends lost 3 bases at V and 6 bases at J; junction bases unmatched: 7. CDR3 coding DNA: TGCAGTGCTAGTTTCGCGGGAGTTCCCGGGGAGCTGTTTTTT. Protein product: CSASFAGVPGELFF.

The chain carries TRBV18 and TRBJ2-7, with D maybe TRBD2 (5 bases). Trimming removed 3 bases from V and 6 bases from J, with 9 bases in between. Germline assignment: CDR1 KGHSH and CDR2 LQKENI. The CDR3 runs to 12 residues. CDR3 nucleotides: TGTGCCAGCTCACCCCTGGGAGTCGAGCAGTACTTC. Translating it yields CASSPLGVEQYF.

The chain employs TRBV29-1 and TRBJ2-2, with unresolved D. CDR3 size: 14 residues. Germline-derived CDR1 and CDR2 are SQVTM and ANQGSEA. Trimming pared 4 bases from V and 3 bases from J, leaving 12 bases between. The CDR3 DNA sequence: TGCAGCGTTGGACTGGCCCGACACACCGGGGAGCTGTTTTTT. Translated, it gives CSVGLARHTGELFF.

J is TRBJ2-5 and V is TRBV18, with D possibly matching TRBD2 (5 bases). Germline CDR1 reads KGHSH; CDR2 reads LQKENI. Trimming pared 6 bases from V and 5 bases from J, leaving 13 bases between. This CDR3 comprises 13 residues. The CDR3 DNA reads TGTGCCAGCTCGCCGGGAATGAGGGAGACCCAGTACTTC. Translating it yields CASSPGMRETQYF. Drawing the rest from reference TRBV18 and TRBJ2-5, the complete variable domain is NAGVMQNPRHLVRRRGQEARLRCSPMKGHSHVYWYRQLPEEGLKFMVYLQKENIIDESGMPKERFSAEFPKEGPSILRIQQVVRGDSAAYFCASSPGMRETQYFGPGTRLLVL.

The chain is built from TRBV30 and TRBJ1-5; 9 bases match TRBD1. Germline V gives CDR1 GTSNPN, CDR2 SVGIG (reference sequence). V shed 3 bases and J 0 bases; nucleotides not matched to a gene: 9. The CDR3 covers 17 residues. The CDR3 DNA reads TGTGCCTGGAGGGGACAGGGCGCCGTTTATAGCAATCAGCCCCAGCATTTT. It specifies CAWRGQGAVYSNQPQHF.

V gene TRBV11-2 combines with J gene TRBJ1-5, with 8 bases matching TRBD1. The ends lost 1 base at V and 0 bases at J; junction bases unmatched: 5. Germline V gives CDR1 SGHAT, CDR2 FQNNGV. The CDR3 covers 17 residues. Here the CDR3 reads CASSLGQGSYSNQPQHF. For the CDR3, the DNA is TGTGCCAGCAGCTTAGGACAGGGGTCCTATAGCAATCAGCCCCAGCATTTT.

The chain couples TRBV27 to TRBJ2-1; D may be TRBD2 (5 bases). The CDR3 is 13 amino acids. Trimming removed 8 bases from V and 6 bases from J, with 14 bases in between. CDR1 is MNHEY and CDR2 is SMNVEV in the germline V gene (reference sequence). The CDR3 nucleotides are TGTGCCAGCGGACTTAGTTTCCGCAATGAGCAGTTCTTC. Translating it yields CASGLSFRNEQFF.

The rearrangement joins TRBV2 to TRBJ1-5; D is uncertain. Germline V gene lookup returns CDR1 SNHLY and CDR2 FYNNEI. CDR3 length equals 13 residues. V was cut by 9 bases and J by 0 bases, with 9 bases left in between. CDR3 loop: CASTTDSNQPQHF. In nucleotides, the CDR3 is TGTGCCAGTACTACGGATAGCAATCAGCCCCAGCATTTT.

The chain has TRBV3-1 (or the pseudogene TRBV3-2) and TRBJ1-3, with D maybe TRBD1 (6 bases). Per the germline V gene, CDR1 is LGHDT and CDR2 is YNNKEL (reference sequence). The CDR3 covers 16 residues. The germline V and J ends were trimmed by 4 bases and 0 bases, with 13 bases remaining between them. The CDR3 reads CASSPSQGLSGNTIYF. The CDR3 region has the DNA TGTGCCAGCAGCCCCAGCCAGGGGCTCTCTGGAAACACCATATATTTT.

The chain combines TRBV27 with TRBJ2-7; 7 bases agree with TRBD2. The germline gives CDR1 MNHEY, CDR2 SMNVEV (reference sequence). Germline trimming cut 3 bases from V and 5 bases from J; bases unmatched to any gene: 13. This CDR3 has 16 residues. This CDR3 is CASSFISGRGIDEQYF. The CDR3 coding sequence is TGTGCCAGCAGTTTTATTTCGGGGAGGGGCATCGACGAGCAGTACTTC.

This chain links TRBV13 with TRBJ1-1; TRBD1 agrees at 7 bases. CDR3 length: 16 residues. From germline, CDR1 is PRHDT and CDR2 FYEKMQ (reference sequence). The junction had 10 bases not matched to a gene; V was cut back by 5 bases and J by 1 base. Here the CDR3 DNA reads TGTGCCAGCAGCCCAACCCTGGGACAGCAGAACACTGAAGCTTTCTTT. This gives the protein CASSPTLGQQNTEAFF.

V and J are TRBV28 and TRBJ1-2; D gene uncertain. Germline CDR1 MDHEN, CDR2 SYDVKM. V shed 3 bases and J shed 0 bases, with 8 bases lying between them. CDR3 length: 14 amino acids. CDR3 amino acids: CASSFALANYGYTF. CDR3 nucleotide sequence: TGTGCCAGCAGTTTTGCGTTGGCTAACTATGGCTACACCTTC.

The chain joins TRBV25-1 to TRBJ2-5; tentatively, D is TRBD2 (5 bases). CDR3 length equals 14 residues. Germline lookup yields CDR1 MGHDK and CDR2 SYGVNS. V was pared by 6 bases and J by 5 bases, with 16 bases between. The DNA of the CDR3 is TGTGCCAGCAGCGCGGACCTTCGAGGGGAGACCCAGTACTTC. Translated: CASSADLRGETQYF.

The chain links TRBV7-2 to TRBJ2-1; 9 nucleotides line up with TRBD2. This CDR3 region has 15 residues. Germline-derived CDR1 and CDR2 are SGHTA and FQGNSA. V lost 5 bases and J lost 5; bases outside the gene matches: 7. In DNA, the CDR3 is TGTGCCAGCAGCACCCGGACTAGCGAACACAATGAGCAGTTCTTC. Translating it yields CASSTRTSEHNEQFF.